Here is one TCR beta chain with its context. This CDR3 has 16 amino acids. Germline V gene data show CDR1 as SNHLY and CDR2 as FYNNEI. After removal of 5 bases from V and 6 bases from J, the junction contained 7 bases not matched to a gene. PCR was performed using 60 Vbeta and 13 Jbeta primers. Profiled with immunoSEQ multiplex PCR; TCRdb holds only in-frame clones, not every one. The table lists about 98,000 clones, around 83% of them singletons, with 3% to 4.5% in the top ten. This sample was taken from a study of cytomegalovirus exposure and HLA in healthy donors. This sequence originates from a female donor in good health and CMV-seropositive. The source material was PBMCs. The chain has TRBV2 and TRBJ1-6, with TRBD1 identical over 10 bases. The CDR3 loop is CASSTRDRGLNSPLHF. The DNA for the CDR3 is TGTGCCAGCAGTACTCGGGACAGGGGACTTAATTCACCCCTCCACTTT.